This TCR beta chain was found in a study of T cell responses to AZD1222 COVID-19 vaccine. The study, taken as a whole, reports: Only after the peak T cell response were repertoires sampled.

In its sample, this clone was seen a few times. What it binds is unknown. Germline V gene data show CDR1 as SGHTA and CDR2 as FQGNSA. J lost 4 bases, V lost 6 bases, and 15 bases had no gene match. The CDR3 consists of 18 residues. This table comes from immunoSEQ multiplex PCR, and its TCRdb copy is limited to in-frame clones, with some not included. The sample shows roughly 200,000 clones, approximately 90% of them seen only once. The V gene is TRBV7-2, the J gene TRBJ1-2; 12 bases align to TRBD1. Source: peripheral blood, taken 28 days after the second dose of the MenACWY control vaccine. This clonotype was obtained from an adult who received the MenACWY meningococcal vaccine as a control. The DNA of the CDR3 is TGTGCCAGCAGTCCTCGTGGGGGACAGGGGGCGCTCGGCTATGGCTACACCTTC. This gives the protein CASSPRGGQGALGYGYTF.